The rows below give T cell receptor beta chains drawn from one sample of a study of long-term antiretroviral therapy in people with HIV. Libraries were prepared by immunoSEQ multiplex PCR; TCRdb keeps only in-frame clonotypes and omits some of them. Of about 50,000 clones in the sample, roughly 80% are singletons; the top ten hold around 3.1%. The specimen was unsorted PBMCs, collected 0.8 years after starting antiretroviral therapy. The receptors were sampled from a woman aged 18 to 35 with HIV. Both conserved end residues are part of each CDR3. The D gene is left open where the match is weak. Clone size, where shown, is once, few, many, or a class for clones that have expanded.

J gene | D gene | clone size | V gene | CDR3 DNA | CDR3 protein
TRBJ1-5 | . | few | TRBV19 | TGTGCCAGTAGTATCGGGGGAACATCTCAGCCCCAGCATTTT | CASSIGGTSQPQHF
TRBJ2-6 | . | . | TRBV28 | TGTGCCAGCAGTGCCCCCTGGGCCAACGTCCTGACTTTC | CASSAPWANVLTF
TRBJ2-5 | TRBD2 | . | TRBV27 | TGTGCCAGCAGTATGTTAGCGGGAGGTGTGGAGACCCAGTACTTC | CASSMLAGGVETQYF
TRBJ2-7 | . | . | TRBV5-5 | TGTGCCAGCAGCTTGGATCATAGTTCCGCAGGAGAGCAGTACTTC | CASSLDHSSAGEQYF
TRBJ2-4 | . | . | TRBV7-9 | TGTGCCAGCAGCTCCCGCCGGGACCCTTTAGCCAAAAACATTCAGTACTTC | CASSSRRDPLAKNIQYF
TRBJ2-5 | TRBD2 | . | TRBV7-2 | TGTGCCAGCAGCCAAGGACTAGCGGGAGGTCAAGAGACCCAGTACTTC | CASSQGLAGGQETQYF
TRBJ2-3 | . | once | TRBV18 | TGTGCCAGCTCACCCCAAGGAGGCCGGGGAGATACGCAGTATTTT | CASSPQGGRGDTQYF
TRBJ2-3 | . | . | TRBV5-6 | TGTGCCAGCAGCTTGGGTGGGTTGGGCACAGATACGCAGTATTTT | CASSLGGLGTDTQYF
TRBJ1-4 | TRBD1 | . | TRBV4-1 | TGCGCCAGCAGCGTCCGGGACAGGGGGCGTGAAAAACTGTTTTTT | CASSVRDRGREKLFF
TRBJ2-7 | TRBD2 | . | TRBV27 | TGTGCCAGCAGTGATTCTAGCGGTATGAACGAGCAGTACTTC | CASSDSSGMNEQYF